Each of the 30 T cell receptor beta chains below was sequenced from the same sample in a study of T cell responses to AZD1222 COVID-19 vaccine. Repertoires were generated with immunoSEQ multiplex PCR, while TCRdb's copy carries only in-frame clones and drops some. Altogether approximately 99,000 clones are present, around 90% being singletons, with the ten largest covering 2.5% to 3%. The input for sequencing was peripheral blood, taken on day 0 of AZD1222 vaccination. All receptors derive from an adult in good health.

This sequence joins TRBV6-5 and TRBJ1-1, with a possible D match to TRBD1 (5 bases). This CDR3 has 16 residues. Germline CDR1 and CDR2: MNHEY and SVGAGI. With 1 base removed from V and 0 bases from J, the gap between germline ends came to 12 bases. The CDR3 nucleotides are TGTGCCAGCAGTTACTTATGGGGGGAAATGAACACTGAAGCTTTCTTT. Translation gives CASSYLWGEMNTEAFF.

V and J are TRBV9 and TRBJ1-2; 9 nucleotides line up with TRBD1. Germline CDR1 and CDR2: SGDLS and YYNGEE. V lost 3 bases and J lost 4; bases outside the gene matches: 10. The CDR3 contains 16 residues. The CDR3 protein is CASSAQQGAPIYGYTF. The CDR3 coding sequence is TGTGCCAGCAGCGCCCAACAGGGGGCGCCCATCTATGGCTACACCTTC.

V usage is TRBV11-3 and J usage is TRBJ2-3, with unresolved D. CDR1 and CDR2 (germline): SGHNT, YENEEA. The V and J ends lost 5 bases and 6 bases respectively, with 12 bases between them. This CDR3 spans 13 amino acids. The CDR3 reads CASSPHPEDTQYF. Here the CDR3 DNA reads TGTGCCAGCAGCCCACACCCCGAGGATACGCAGTATTTT.

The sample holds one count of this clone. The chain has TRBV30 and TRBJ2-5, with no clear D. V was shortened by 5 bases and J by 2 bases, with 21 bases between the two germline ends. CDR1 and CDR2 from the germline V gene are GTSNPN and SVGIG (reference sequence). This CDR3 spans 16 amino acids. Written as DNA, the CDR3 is TGTGCCTGGTCCTGGCGCTTGTGCGGACCGCAAGAGACCCAGTACTTC. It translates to CAWSWRLCGPQETQYF. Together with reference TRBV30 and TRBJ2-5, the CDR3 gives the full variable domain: SQTIHQWPATLVQPVGSPLSLECTVEGTSNPNLYWYRQAAGRGLQLLFYSVGIGQISSEVPQNLSASRPQDRQFILSSKKLLLSDSGFYLCAWSWRLCGPQETQYFGPGTRLLVL.

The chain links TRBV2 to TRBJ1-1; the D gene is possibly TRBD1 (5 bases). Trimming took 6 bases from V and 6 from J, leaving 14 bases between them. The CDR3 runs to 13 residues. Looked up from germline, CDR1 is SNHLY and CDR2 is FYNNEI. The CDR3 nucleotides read TGTGCCAGCAGGCAGGGTGGGAGGGCTGAAGCTTTCTTT. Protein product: CASRQGGRAEAFF.

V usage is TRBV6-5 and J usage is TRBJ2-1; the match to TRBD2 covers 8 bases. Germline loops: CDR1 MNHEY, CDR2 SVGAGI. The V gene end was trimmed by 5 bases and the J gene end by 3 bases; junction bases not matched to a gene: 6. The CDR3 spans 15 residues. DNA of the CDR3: TGTGCCAGCAGTAGGGGGACTAGGAACTACAATGAGCAGTTCTTC. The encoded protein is CASSRGTRNYNEQFF.

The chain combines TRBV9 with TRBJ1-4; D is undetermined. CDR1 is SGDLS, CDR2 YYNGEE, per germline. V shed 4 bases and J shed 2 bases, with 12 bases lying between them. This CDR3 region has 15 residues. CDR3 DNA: TGTGCCAGCAGCACCGAGTTGTGGACTAATGAAAAACTGTTTTTT. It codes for CASSTELWTNEKLFF.

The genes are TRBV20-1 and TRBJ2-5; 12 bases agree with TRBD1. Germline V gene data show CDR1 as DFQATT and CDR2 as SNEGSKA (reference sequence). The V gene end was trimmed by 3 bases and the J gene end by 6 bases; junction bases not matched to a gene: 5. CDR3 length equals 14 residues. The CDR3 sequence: CSASRDRGLQTQYF. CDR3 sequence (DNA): TGCAGTGCTAGTAGGGACAGGGGGCTTCAGACCCAGTACTTC.

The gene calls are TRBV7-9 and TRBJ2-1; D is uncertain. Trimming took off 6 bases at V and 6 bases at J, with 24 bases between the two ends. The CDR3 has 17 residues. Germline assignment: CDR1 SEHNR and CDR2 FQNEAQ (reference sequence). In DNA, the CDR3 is TGTGCCAGCAGATCTCTAACCGGACGTAGGTTAGGCAATGAGCAGTTCTTC. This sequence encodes CASRSLTGRRLGNEQFF.

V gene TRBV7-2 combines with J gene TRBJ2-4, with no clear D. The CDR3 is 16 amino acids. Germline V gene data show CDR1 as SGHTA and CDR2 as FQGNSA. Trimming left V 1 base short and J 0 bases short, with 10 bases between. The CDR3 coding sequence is TGTGCCAGCAGCTTAGAGACTGCCACAGCCAAAAACATTCAGTACTTC. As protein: CASSLETATAKNIQYF.

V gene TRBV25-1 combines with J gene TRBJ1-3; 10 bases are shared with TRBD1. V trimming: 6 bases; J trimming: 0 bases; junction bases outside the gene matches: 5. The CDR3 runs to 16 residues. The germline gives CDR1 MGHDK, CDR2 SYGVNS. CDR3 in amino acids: CASSPRQGASGNTIYF. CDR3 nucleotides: TGTGCCAGCAGCCCCAGACAGGGGGCCTCTGGAAACACCATATATTTT.

The CDR3 DNA reads TGTGCCATCAGTATGACAGGGGGCGATCAGCCCCAGCATTTT. Translation gives CAISMTGGDQPQHF. The chain uses TRBV10-3 and TRBJ1-5; 10 bases line up with TRBD1. Germline assignment: CDR1 ENHRY and CDR2 SYGVKD. Unmatched junction bases numbered 3, after V lost 5 bases and J lost 5 bases. CDR3 length: 14 residues.

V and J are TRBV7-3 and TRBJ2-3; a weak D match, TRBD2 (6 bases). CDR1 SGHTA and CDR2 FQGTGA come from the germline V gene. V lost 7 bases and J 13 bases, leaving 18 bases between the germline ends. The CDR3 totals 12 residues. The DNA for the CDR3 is TGTGCCAGCACCCAATGGGGGGATGAGGAGTATTTT. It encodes CASTQWGDEEYF.

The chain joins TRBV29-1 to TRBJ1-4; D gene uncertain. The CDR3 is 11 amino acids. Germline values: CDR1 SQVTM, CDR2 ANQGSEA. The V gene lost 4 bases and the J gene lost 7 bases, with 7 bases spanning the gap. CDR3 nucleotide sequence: TGCAGCGTTGGGGAAGGTGAAAAACTGTTTTTT. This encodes CSVGEGEKLFF.

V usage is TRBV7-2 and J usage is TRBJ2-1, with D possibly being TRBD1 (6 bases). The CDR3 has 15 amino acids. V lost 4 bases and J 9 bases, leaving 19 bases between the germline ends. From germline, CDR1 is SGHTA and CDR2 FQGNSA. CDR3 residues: CASSSLGTTPGEQFF. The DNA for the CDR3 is TGTGCCAGCAGCTCGTTGGGGACAACTCCGGGTGAGCAGTTCTTC.

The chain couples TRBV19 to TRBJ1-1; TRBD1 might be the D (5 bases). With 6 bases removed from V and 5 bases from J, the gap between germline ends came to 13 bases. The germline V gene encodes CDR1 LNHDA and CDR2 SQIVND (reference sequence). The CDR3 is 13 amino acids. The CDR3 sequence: CASRSEGRTEAFF. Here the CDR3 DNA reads TGTGCCAGTAGGTCGGAGGGGAGGACTGAAGCTTTCTTT.

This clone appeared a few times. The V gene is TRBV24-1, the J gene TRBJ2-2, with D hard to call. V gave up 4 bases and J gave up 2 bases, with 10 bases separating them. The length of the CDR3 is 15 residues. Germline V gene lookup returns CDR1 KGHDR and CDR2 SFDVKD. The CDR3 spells CATSETQGNTGELFF. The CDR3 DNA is TGTGCCACCAGTGAAACTCAAGGAAACACCGGGGAGCTGTTTTTT.

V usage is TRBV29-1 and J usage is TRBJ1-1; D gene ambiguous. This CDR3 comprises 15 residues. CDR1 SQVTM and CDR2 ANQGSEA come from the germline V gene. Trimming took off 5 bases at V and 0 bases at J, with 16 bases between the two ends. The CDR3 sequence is CSVFGQPPMNTEAFF. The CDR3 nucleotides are TGCAGCGTTTTCGGCCAGCCTCCAATGAACACTGAAGCTTTCTTT.

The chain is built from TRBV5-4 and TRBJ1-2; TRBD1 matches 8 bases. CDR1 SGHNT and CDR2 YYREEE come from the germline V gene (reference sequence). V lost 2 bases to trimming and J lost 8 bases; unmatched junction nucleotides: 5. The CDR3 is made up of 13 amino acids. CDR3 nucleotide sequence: TGTGCCAGCAGCTTCCAGGGGGCGCAGGGCTACACCTTC. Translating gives CASSFQGAQGYTF.

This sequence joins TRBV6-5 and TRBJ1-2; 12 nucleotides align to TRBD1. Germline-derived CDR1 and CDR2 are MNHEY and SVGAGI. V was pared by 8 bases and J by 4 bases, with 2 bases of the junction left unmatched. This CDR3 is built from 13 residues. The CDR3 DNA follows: TGTGCCAGCGAGGGACAGGGGGCCTATGGCTACACCTTC. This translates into CASEGQGAYGYTF.

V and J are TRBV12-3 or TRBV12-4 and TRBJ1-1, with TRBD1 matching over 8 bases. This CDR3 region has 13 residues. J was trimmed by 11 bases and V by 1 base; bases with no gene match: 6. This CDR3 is CASSLGQGAGAFF. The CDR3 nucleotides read TGTGCCAGCAGTTTAGGTCAGGGGGCTGGGGCTTTCTTT.

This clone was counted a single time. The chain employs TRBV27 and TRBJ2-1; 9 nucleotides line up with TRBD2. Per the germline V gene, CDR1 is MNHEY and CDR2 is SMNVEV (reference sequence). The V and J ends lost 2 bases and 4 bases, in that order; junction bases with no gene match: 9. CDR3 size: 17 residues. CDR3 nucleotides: TGTGCCAGCAGTTTAGTCTTGGGACTAGCAGGGTACAATGAGCAGTTCTTC. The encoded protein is CASSLVLGLAGYNEQFF.

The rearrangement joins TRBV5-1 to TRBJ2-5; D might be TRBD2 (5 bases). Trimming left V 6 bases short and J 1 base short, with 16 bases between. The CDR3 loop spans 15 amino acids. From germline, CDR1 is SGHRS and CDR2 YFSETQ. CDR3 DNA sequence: TGCGCCAGCACGGCGCGGAGGCCAGGCCAAGAGACCCAGTACTTC. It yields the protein CASTARRPGQETQYF.

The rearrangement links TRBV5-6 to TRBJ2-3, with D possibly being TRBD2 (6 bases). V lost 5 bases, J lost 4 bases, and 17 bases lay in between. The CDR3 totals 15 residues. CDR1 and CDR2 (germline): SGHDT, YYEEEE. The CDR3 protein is CASRYRRAGADTQYF. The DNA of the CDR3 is TGTGCCAGCAGGTATCGGAGGGCCGGGGCAGATACGCAGTATTTT.

The CDR3 protein is CASSVDRNTEAFF. The DNA for the CDR3 is TGTGCCAGCAGCGTCGACAGGAACACTGAAGCTTTCTTT. J is TRBJ1-1 and V is TRBV7-2; the D gene is possibly TRBD1 (5 bases). The CDR3 has 13 amino acids. The germline V and J ends were trimmed by 5 bases and 1 base, with 8 bases remaining between them. Germline V lookup: CDR1 SGHTA, CDR2 FQGNSA.

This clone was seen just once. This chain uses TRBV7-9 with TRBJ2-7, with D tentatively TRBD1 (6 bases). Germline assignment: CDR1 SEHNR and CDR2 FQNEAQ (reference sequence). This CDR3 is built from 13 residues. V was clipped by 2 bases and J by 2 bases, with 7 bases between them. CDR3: CASSLTGTYEQYF. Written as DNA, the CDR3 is TGTGCCAGCAGCTTAACAGGGACCTACGAGCAGTACTTC.

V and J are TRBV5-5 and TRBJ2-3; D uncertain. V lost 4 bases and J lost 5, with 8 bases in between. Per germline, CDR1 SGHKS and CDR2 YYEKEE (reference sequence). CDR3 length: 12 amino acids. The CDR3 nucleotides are TGTGCCAGCAGCCCAACGAGAGATACGCAGTATTTT. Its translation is CASSPTRDTQYF.

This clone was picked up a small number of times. CDR3 sequence reads: CASSRTTGNTGELFF. CDR3 bases: TGTGCCAGCAGCCGTACAACAGGGAACACCGGGGAGCTGTTTTTT. The rearrangement links TRBV14 to TRBJ2-2; tentative D call: TRBD1 (5 bases). CDR3 length equals 15 residues. The germline V gene encodes CDR1 SGHDN and CDR2 FVKESK. Deletions cut 4 bases from V and 1 base from J, with 10 bases between.

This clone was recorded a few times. DNA for the CDR3: TGTGCCAGCAGCCCGGGACTACTCAATGAGCAGTTCTTC. Translated, it gives CASSPGLLNEQFF. This chain links TRBV7-9 with TRBJ2-1; TRBD2 agrees at 7 bases. The CDR3 is made up of 13 amino acids. Germline values: CDR1 SEHNR, CDR2 FQNEAQ (reference sequence). Trimming at V came to 5 bases and at J to 6 bases, leaving 4 bases not matched to a gene.

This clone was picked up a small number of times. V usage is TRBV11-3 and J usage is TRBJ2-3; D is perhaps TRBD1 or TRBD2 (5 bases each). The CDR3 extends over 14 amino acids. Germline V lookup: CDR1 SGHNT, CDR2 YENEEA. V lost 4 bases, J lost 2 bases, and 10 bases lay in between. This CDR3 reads CASSSRDLTDTQYF. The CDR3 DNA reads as TGTGCCAGCAGCTCACGGGACCTCACAGATACGCAGTATTTT.